The rows below give T cell receptor beta chains drawn from one sample of a study of CD8+CD57+ T cells in acquired aplastic anemia. TCRdb re-analysed the reads in MiXCR, keeping a single row per CDR3 protein. The repertoire holds roughly 160,000 distinct CDR3 sequences, about two thirds seen once, with 35% to 60% in the top ten. What was sequenced was sorted CD4+, CD8+, or CD8+CD57+ T cells (not recorded which) from PBMCs. The receptor source for this set is a human donor with aplastic anemia. Each CDR3 is given with its conserved first and last residue. Each record gives: clone size, CDR3 length, D gene, V gene, J gene, CDR3 DNA, CDR3 protein. The D gene is left open where the match is weak. The size of a clone is reported for some rows only, either as once, few or many, or as a class for expanded clones.

clone size: NA
CDR3 length: 15
D gene: NA
V gene: TRBV29-1
J gene: TRBJ2-7
CDR3 DNA: TGCAGCGTTGAGTACGGCAGGGGCCTCTCCTACGAGCAGTACTTC
CDR3 protein: CSVEYGRGLSYEQYF

clone size: once
CDR3 length: 16
D gene: NA
V gene: TRBV15
J gene: TRBJ1-4
CDR3 DNA: TGTGCCACCAGCAGGGACAACAGGGAGTTCAGGGAAAAACTGTTTTTT
CDR3 protein: CATSRDNREFREKLFF

clone size: NA
CDR3 length: 13
D gene: NA
V gene: TRBV2
J gene: TRBJ2-1
CDR3 DNA: TGTGCCAGCAGAGCGGACAGCTCGAATGAGCAGTTCTTC
CDR3 protein: CASRADSSNEQFF

clone size: NA
CDR3 length: 15
D gene: TRBD2
V gene: TRBV10-3
J gene: TRBJ2-1
CDR3 DNA: TGTGCCATCAGTCACGGGACTAGCGACTACAATGAGCAGTTCTTC
CDR3 protein: CAISHGTSDYNEQFF

clone size: NA
CDR3 length: 15
D gene: NA
V gene: TRBV7-8
J gene: TRBJ2-3
CDR3 DNA: TGTGCCAGCAGCTTAGAACCCTTTAGCACAGATACGCAGTATTTT
CDR3 protein: CASSLEPFSTDTQYF

clone size: NA
CDR3 length: 15
D gene: NA
V gene: TRBV7-9
J gene: TRBJ1-4
CDR3 DNA: TGTGCCAGCAGCTTGGTCCTCGACAAGAGGGAAAAACTGTTTTTT
CDR3 protein: CASSLVLDKREKLFF

clone size: NA
CDR3 length: 15
D gene: NA
V gene: TRBV7-9
J gene: TRBJ1-6
CDR3 DNA: TGTGCCAGCAGCTTAGGAAGGACGGACAATTCACCCCTCCACTTT
CDR3 protein: CASSLGRTDNSPLHF

clone size: NA
CDR3 length: 12
D gene: NA
V gene: TRBV7-2
J gene: TRBJ2-1
CDR3 DNA: TGTGCCAGCAGCTTAGCGCGTCGTGGGGAGTTCTTC
CDR3 protein: CASSLARRGEFF

clone size: NA
CDR3 length: 13
D gene: NA
V gene: TRBV24-1
J gene: TRBJ2-3
CDR3 DNA: TGTGCCACCGGCACTAGAGCAGTAGATACGCAGTATTTT
CDR3 protein: CATGTRAVDTQYF

clone size: NA
CDR3 length: 16
D gene: NA
V gene: TRBV24-1
J gene: TRBJ2-1
CDR3 DNA: TGTGCCACCAGTGATTTGAGCAGGGGATCTGCCAATGAGCAGTTCTTC
CDR3 protein: CATSDLSRGSANEQFF

clone size: NA
CDR3 length: 13
D gene: NA
V gene: TRBV7-2
J gene: TRBJ2-3
CDR3 DNA: TGTGCCAGCAGCTTTACCAGGACAGATACGCAGTATTTT
CDR3 protein: CASSFTRTDTQYF

clone size: NA
CDR3 length: 12
D gene: NA
V gene: TRBV10-2
J gene: TRBJ2-7
CDR3 DNA: TGCGCCAGCAGTACTACGGGCAACGAGCAGTACTTC
CDR3 protein: CASSTTGNEQYF

clone size: NA
CDR3 length: 16
D gene: NA
V gene: TRBV2
J gene: TRBJ1-6
CDR3 DNA: TGTGCCAGCAGTGGGGGAGGGAGGCTGGATAATTCACCCCTCCACTTT
CDR3 protein: CASSGGGRLDNSPLHF

clone size: few
CDR3 length: 16
D gene: TRBD1
V gene: TRBV25-1
J gene: TRBJ1-2
CDR3 DNA: TGTGCCAGCAGTGAATATGGGAGGGGGCGGGGATATGGCTACACCTTC
CDR3 protein: CASSEYGRGRGYGYTF

clone size: NA
CDR3 length: 12
D gene: NA
V gene: TRBV6-5
J gene: TRBJ2-5
CDR3 DNA: TGTGCCAGCAGTTACAATTGGGAGACCCAGTACTTC
CDR3 protein: CASSYNWETQYF

clone size: NA
CDR3 length: 15
D gene: NA
V gene: TRBV9
J gene: TRBJ2-3
CDR3 DNA: TGTGCCAGCAGCGGATGGGGTTCGGGGGCAGATACGCAGTATTTT
CDR3 protein: CASSGWGSGADTQYF

clone size: NA
CDR3 length: 14
D gene: NA
V gene: TRBV6-5
J gene: TRBJ2-2
CDR3 DNA: TGTGCCACCCACCGGCAAGGGGAGACCGGGGAGCTGTTTTTT
CDR3 protein: CATHRQGETGELFF

clone size: NA
CDR3 length: 14
D gene: NA
V gene: TRBV9
J gene: TRBJ1-2
CDR3 DNA: TGTGCCAGCAGTGTAGTTTCTGGGGGAAATGGCTACACCTTC
CDR3 protein: CASSVVSGGNGYTF

clone size: NA
CDR3 length: 13
D gene: NA
V gene: TRBV7-8
J gene: TRBJ2-7
CDR3 DNA: TGTGCCAGCAGCCGTGACTCGGGGTACGAGCAGTACTTC
CDR3 protein: CASSRDSGYEQYF